These T cell receptor beta chains were read from a single sample in a study of blood T cell repertoires in COVID-19. TCRdb's copy holds only in-frame clones and misses some; the assay was immunoSEQ multiplex PCR. The sample lists about 150,000 clones, 84% occurring once. The sample was peripheral blood. The receptor set was obtained from a man between 65 and 85 years old with active or convalescent COVID-19. The CDR3 runs from the conserved cysteine through the conserved F or W. The order of the fields is J gene, clone size, D gene, V gene, CDR3 length, CDR3 DNA, CDR3 protein. D genes are given only for firm matches. The size of a clone is reported for some rows only, either as once, few or many, or as a class for expanded clones.

>TRBJ1-5|once|NA|TRBV6-6|12
TGTGCCGCCAGGGTGGGCGATCAGCCCCAGCATTTT
CAARVGDQPQHF
>TRBJ1-1|NA|NA|TRBV27|16
TGTGCCAGCAGCTCTTTGAAGCGGGGAATGAACACTGAAGCTTTCTTT
CASSSLKRGMNTEAFF
>TRBJ1-4|NA|TRBD1|TRBV6-1|16
TGTGCCAGCAGTGAAGGCGCGGGACAGGGGAATGAAAAACTGTTTTTT
CASSEGAGQGNEKLFF
>TRBJ1-2|NA|NA|TRBV27|11
TGTGCCAGCAGTCAGGGAGGCGGCTACACCTTC
CASSQGGGYTF
>TRBJ2-1|once|NA|TRBV7-9|12
TGTGCCAGCAGCCCAGGCCACAATGAGCAGTTCTTC
CASSPGHNEQFF
>TRBJ1-4|once|NA|TRBV30|13
TGTGCCTGGAGTGTACTAAGAAATGAAAAACTGTTTTTT
CAWSVLRNEKLFF
>TRBJ2-7|NA|TRBD2|TRBV18|16
TGTGCCAGCTCACACTCTAGCGGGAGTATCCCCTACGAGCAGTACTTC
CASSHSSGSIPYEQYF
>TRBJ1-1|NA|NA|TRBV27|11
TGTGCCAGCAGTTTTCGGGGTCAAGCTTTCTTT
CASSFRGQAFF
>TRBJ2-3|NA|TRBD2|TRBV9|16
TGTGCCAGCAGCGGGAGCGGGACGGGAAGGGGAGATACGCAGTATTTT
CASSGSGTGRGDTQYF
>TRBJ2-3|NA|TRBD2|TRBV27|15
TGTGCCAGCAGTTGGGGCAAAGCGGGAGTAGATACGCAGTATTTT
CASSWGKAGVDTQYF
>TRBJ1-2|few|NA|TRBV28|16
TGTGCCAGCAGTCTAACGACCGGGACTGGGTTTTATGGCTACACCTTC
CASSLTTGTGFYGYTF
>TRBJ2-5|NA|NA|TRBV18|13
TGTGCCAGCTCACCTCGGGGAAGGGAGACCCAGTACTTC
CASSPRGRETQYF
>TRBJ2-7|NA|TRBD2|TRBV28|16
TGTGCCAGCAGTTCACCTAGCGGAGACCTAGACTACGAGCAGTACTTC
CASSSPSGDLDYEQYF
>TRBJ2-2|NA|NA|TRBV7-2|16
TGTGCCAGCAGCCAAGTGGCGGGGCGAAGGACCGGGGAGCTGTTTTTT
CASSQVAGRRTGELFF
>TRBJ2-4|once|NA|TRBV18|17
TGTGCCAGCTCACCACTGGCGGGCCGCCTAGCCAAAAACATTCAGTACTTC
CASSPLAGRLAKNIQYF
>TRBJ2-5|NA|TRBD1|TRBV24-1|18
TGTGCCACCAGTGACCGTTCCCCCGGACAGGGGAGAGGAGAGACCCAGTACTTC
CATSDRSPGQGRGETQYF
>TRBJ1-2|NA|TRBD1|TRBV5-6|14
TGTGCCAGCAGCCATGGGACAGGGCCTTATGGCTACACCTTC
CASSHGTGPYGYTF
>TRBJ1-5|NA|NA|TRBV7-8|15
TGTGCCAGCAGTCGGCGGGCGGTTGCAGATCAGCCCCAGCATTTT
CASSRRAVADQPQHF
>TRBJ1-5|NA|TRBD1|TRBV27|14
TGTGCCAGCAGTTTATACAGGGGGGGGCAGCCCCAGCATTTT
CASSLYRGGQPQHF
>TRBJ2-7|NA|TRBD2|TRBV19|15
TGTGCCAGTGGGGGGAGGACTAGCGGAAACTACGAGCAGTACTTC
CASGGRTSGNYEQYF
>TRBJ2-2|once|TRBD1|TRBV30|14
TGTGCCTGGAAGGTGACAGGGGTCACCGGGGAGCTGTTTTTT
CAWKVTGVTGELFF
>TRBJ1-4|NA|NA|TRBV10-3|16
TGTGCCATCAGTGAGTCTATAACCTTGGGGGGTGAAAAACTGTTTTTT
CAISESITLGGEKLFF
>TRBJ1-4|NA|TRBD1|TRBV4-1|15
TGCGCCAGCAGCCAAGTAGGACAGGGAGGTGAAAAACTGTTTTTT
CASSQVGQGGEKLFF
>TRBJ2-1|NA|TRBD2|TRBV15|17
TGTGCCACCAGCAGGACCGGGACTAGCGGGGGAGGGAATGAGCAGTTCTTC
CATSRTGTSGGGNEQFF
>TRBJ2-7|NA|NA|TRBV6-1|15
TGTGCCAGCAGTGAAGCGGGGGCCAGGGTGGACGAGCAGTACTTC
CASSEAGARVDEQYF
>TRBJ2-7|NA|NA|TRBV30|14
TGTGCCTGGAGTCGTGTGCGGGATCCCTACGAGCAGTACTTC
CAWSRVRDPYEQYF
>TRBJ1-1|NA|TRBD1|TRBV18|16
TGTGCCAGCTCACCCAGGACAGGGGAGTGGGCCGCTGAAGCTTTCTTT
CASSPRTGEWAAEAFF
>TRBJ1-5|NA|NA|TRBV28|15
TGTGCCAGCAGTGAGGCAGGGCGCGCTAATCAGCCCCAGCATTTT
CASSEAGRANQPQHF
>TRBJ1-6|NA|TRBD1|TRBV12-3/TRBV12-4|13
TGTGCCAGCAGTGGGACAGATAATTCACCCCTCCACTTT
CASSGTDNSPLHF